One and the same sample provided the 30 T cell receptor beta chains below, sequenced in a study of OX40 agonist ivuxolimab in advanced cancers. The protocol used for the library was the immunoSEQ multiplex PCR assay. In TCRdb, the immuneACCESS table is reduced to in-frame sequences with V and J assigned. These tables do not hold every clone; where another copy was compared, an unresolved V gene accounts for under half, and the others remain unexplained. The sample contains some 19,000 clones, 60% to 85% of them found a single time. Around 20% of the sample is in the top ten clones. Sequences were derived from CD4+ or CD8+ T cells sorted from blood, sampled in a trial of the OX40 agonist ivuxolimab. Receptors were obtained from an adult with an advanced solid tumor such as melanoma, head and neck, liver or kidney cancer.

The chain joins TRBV11-2 to TRBJ1-6; D ambiguous. The CDR3 sequence is 16 residues long. Germline CDR1 is SGHAT and CDR2 is FQNNGV. The V end lost 5 bases, the J end lost 6 bases, and 17 bases lay between the germline ends. In nucleotides, the CDR3 is TGTGCCAGCAGCCCAAAAATTGGACGAGTTAATTCACCCCTCCACTTT. The encoded protein is CASSPKIGRVNSPLHF.

Regarding this clone: The same CDR3 arises from other DNA sequences in this sample as well. V usage is TRBV9 and J usage is TRBJ2-7; 11 bases are shared with TRBD2. With 4 bases clipped from V and 2 bases from J, the junction kept 5 bases outside the gene matches. The CDR3 loop spans 15 amino acids. From germline, CDR1 is SGDLS and CDR2 YYNGEE. This CDR3 is CASSKGTSGAYEQYF. DNA for the CDR3: TGTGCCAGCAGCAAAGGGACTAGCGGAGCCTACGAGCAGTACTTC. Supplemented by reference TRBV9 and TRBJ2-7, the full variable domain reads DSGVTQTPKHLITATGQRVTLRCSPRSGDLSVYWYQQSLDQGLQFLIQYYNGEERAKGNILERFSAQQFPDLHSELNLSSLELGDSALYFCASSKGTSGAYEQYFGPGTRLTVT.

The chain combines TRBV7-9 with TRBJ1-2, with D possibly matching TRBD1 (5 bases). This CDR3 contains 11 residues. The germline V gene encodes CDR1 SEHNR and CDR2 FQNEAQ (reference sequence). V shed 5 bases and J shed 8 bases, with 9 bases lying between them. The DNA of the CDR3 is TGTGCCAGCAGCCAGGACATGGGCTACACCTTC. It translates to CASSQDMGYTF.

J is TRBJ1-1 and V is TRBV19; D gene unclear. The CDR3 is 11 residues long. From germline, CDR1 is LNHDA and CDR2 SQIVND (reference sequence). V lost 4 bases, J lost 10 bases, and 10 bases lay in between. This CDR3 is CASSKGFSAFF. The CDR3 region has the DNA TGTGCCAGTAGTAAGGGTTTCTCAGCTTTCTTT.

The chain recombines TRBV7-3 with TRBJ1-2, with D possibly being TRBD1 (5 bases). Germline V gives CDR1 SGHTA, CDR2 FQGTGA. CDR3 length: 16 residues. V was shortened by 5 bases and J by 0 bases, with 16 bases between the two germline ends. CDR3: CASSPSGAATNYGYTF. CDR3 nucleotide sequence: TGTGCCAGCAGCCCTAGCGGGGCGGCAACTAACTATGGCTACACCTTC.

This chain joins TRBV9 and TRBJ2-1; TRBD2 aligns across 7 bases. Losses at the gene ends were 3 bases for V and 0 bases for J; bases not matched to a gene: 3. Germline loops: CDR1 SGDLS, CDR2 YYNGEE. The CDR3 has 15 residues. The CDR3 sequence is CASSALADSYNEQFF. The CDR3 nucleotides are TGTGCCAGCAGCGCGCTAGCGGACTCCTACAATGAGCAGTTCTTC. The variable domain in full, with the rest retrieved from reference TRBV9 and TRBJ2-1, is DSGVTQTPKHLITATGQRVTLRCSPRSGDLSVYWYQQSLDQGLQFLIQYYNGEERAKGNILERFSAQQFPDLHSELNLSSLELGDSALYFCASSALADSYNEQFFGPGTRLTVL.

This clone has only a few counts. The V call is TRBV19, the J call TRBJ1-2, with D maybe TRBD1 (5 bases). The V and J ends lost 4 bases and 0 bases respectively, with 12 bases between them. The CDR3 runs 15 residues. Germline V CDR1 and CDR2: LNHDA, SQIVND (reference sequence). The chain's CDR3 is CASSRRGNTNYGYTF. CDR3 nucleotides: TGTGCCAGTAGTAGGAGGGGAAATACTAACTATGGCTACACCTTC.

This clone has only a few counts. The gene calls are TRBV11-2 and TRBJ2-1; a weak D match, TRBD2 (5 bases). Per the germline V gene, CDR1 is SGHAT and CDR2 is FQNNGV. The CDR3 has 14 amino acids. V lost 1 base and J lost 3, with 7 bases in between. Here the CDR3 reads CASSLAGDYNEQFF. CDR3 DNA sequence: TGTGCCAGCAGCTTAGCCGGGGACTACAATGAGCAGTTCTTC.

The rearrangement joins TRBV4-1 to TRBJ2-3; D might be TRBD1 or TRBD2, each matching 7 bases. The CDR3 has 16 residues. V lost 3 bases and J 0 bases, leaving 13 bases between the germline ends. The V gene's germline CDR1 is MGHRA and CDR2 YSYEKL. The CDR3 reads CASSHQGGLSTDTQYF. CDR3 DNA: TGCGCCAGCAGCCATCAGGGGGGGCTGAGCACAGATACGCAGTATTTT.

The table lists this clone with a count of one. This chain connects TRBV9 to TRBJ2-1, with 8 bases identical to TRBD2. Germline CDR1 reads SGDLS; CDR2 reads YYNGEE. The CDR3 length is 14 residues. V lost 6 bases, J lost 2 bases, and 4 bases stayed unmatched. CDR3 amino acids: CASKGSGTYNEQFF. CDR3 DNA sequence: TGTGCCAGCAAGGGTAGCGGGACCTACAATGAGCAGTTCTTC.

This chain connects TRBV2 to TRBJ2-5, with 8 bases matching TRBD2. The ends lost 6 bases at V and 4 bases at J; junction bases unmatched: 16. The CDR3 consists of 17 residues. Germline V gene data show CDR1 as SNHLY and CDR2 as FYNNEI. The CDR3 here is CASSLEFLPAGGETQYF. The CDR3 nucleotides read TGTGCCAGCAGCCTTGAGTTTCTCCCTGCGGGGGGAGAGACCCAGTACTTC.

The chain employs TRBV6-6 and TRBJ2-7; 10 bases align to TRBD1. Germline V gene sequence: CDR1 MNHNY, CDR2 SVGAGI (reference sequence). CDR3 length: 14 residues. The V gene end was trimmed by 0 bases and the J gene end by 8 bases; junction bases not matched to a gene: 4. CDR3: CASSYSTGGAQQYF. CDR3 nucleotides: TGTGCCAGCAGTTACTCGACAGGGGGCGCCCAGCAGTACTTC.

The rearrangement joins TRBV5-6 to TRBJ2-7; maybe TRBD1 (6 bases). The CDR3 length is 14 residues. Trimming left V 0 bases short and J 5 bases short, with 12 bases between. Germline assignment: CDR1 SGHDT and CDR2 YYEEEE. The CDR3 DNA reads TGTGCCAGCAGCTTGGTTCAGGGGTTCGACGAGCAGTACTTC. It codes for CASSLVQGFDEQYF.

The V call is TRBV29-1, the J call TRBJ1-4; 11 positions agree with TRBD1. The J segment lost 6 bases and the V segment lost 3 bases, leaving 3 bases of the junction unmatched. Per the germline V gene, CDR1 is SQVTM and CDR2 is ANQGSEA. The CDR3 is 14 residues long. Written as DNA, the CDR3 is TGCAGCGTTGACCCGGGACAGGGGGATGAAAAACTGTTTTTT. Its protein is CSVDPGQGDEKLFF.

This chain links TRBV27 with TRBJ1-2, with TRBD1 identical over 8 bases. Germline V gene data show CDR1 as MNHEY and CDR2 as SMNVEV (reference sequence). J was trimmed by 0 bases and V by 6 bases; bases with no gene match: 6. The CDR3 is made up of 15 amino acids. The CDR3 DNA is TGTGCCAGCAGCCCCGGACAGGGAGCTAACTATGGCTACACCTTC. This encodes CASSPGQGANYGYTF.

There are a few counts of this clone. The chain has TRBV13 and TRBJ2-7, with a weak D call TRBD1 (5 bases). Trimming left V 0 bases short and J 6 bases short, with 15 bases between. Per the germline V gene, CDR1 is PRHDT and CDR2 is FYEKMQ (reference sequence). This CDR3 has 15 amino acids. CDR3 sequence (DNA): TGTGCCAGCAGCTTAGGGGTAGGGGTTCTGGGCGAGCAGTACTTC. Translating it yields CASSLGVGVLGEQYF. Together with reference TRBV13 and TRBJ2-7, the CDR3 gives the full variable domain: AAGVIQSPRHLIKEKRETATLKCYPIPRHDTVYWYQQGPGQDPQFLISFYEKMQSDKGSIPDRFSAQQFSDYHSELNMSSLELGDSALYFCASSLGVGVLGEQYFGPGTRLTVT.

The chain recombines TRBV11-2 with TRBJ2-5, with 7 bases identical to TRBD2. CDR3 length: 14 residues. With 7 bases clipped from V and 5 bases from J, the junction kept 10 bases outside the gene matches. The V gene's germline CDR1 is SGHAT and CDR2 FQNNGV. In nucleotides, the CDR3 is TGTGCCAGCAACCCTGGGAGGGTGGGTGAGACCCAGTACTTC. Amino acids: CASNPGRVGETQYF.

This clone was counted a few times. The V gene is TRBV7-2, the J gene TRBJ2-7, with 7 positions matching TRBD2. V shed 1 base, J shed 6 bases, and the junction held 6 bases outside the gene matches. The CDR3 sequence is 14 residues long. Germline V gene lookup returns CDR1 SGHTA and CDR2 FQGNSA. CDR3 residues: CASSLDAGALEQYF. CDR3 DNA sequence: TGTGCCAGCAGCTTAGACGCGGGAGCCCTCGAGCAGTACTTC.

This chain connects TRBV5-1 to TRBJ1-5, with unresolved D. Germline V gene data show CDR1 as SGHRS and CDR2 as YFSETQ. V gave up 0 bases and J gave up 4 bases, with 11 bases separating them. The CDR3 extends over 15 amino acids. CDR3: CASSLGEDINQPQHF. The CDR3 DNA reads TGCGCCAGCAGCTTGGGGGAGGATATTAATCAGCCCCAGCATTTT.

The chain couples TRBV5-4 to TRBJ2-3, with no clear D. The germline V gene has CDR1 SGHNT and CDR2 YYREEE (reference sequence). This CDR3 is 13 amino acids long. V gave up 3 bases and J gave up 6 bases, with 11 bases separating them. CDR3 nucleotides: TGTGCCAGCAGCTGGCGCTCCCGGGATACGCAGTATTTT. The encoded protein is CASSWRSRDTQYF.

CDR3 amino acids: CASSQDHPLGTPRDTDTQYF. CDR3 coding DNA: TGCGCCAGCAGCCAAGATCACCCTCTAGGAACCCCGAGGGACACAGATACGCAGTATTTT. V gene TRBV4-3 combines with J gene TRBJ2-3; D perhaps matches TRBD2 (5 bases). V was shortened by 0 bases and J by 2 bases, with 24 bases between the two germline ends. The CDR3 runs 20 residues. Looked up from germline, CDR1 is LGHNA and CDR2 is YSLEER.

This clone was observed a handful of times. The chain uses TRBV9 and TRBJ2-7; D is possibly TRBD1 (6 bases). Germline-derived CDR1 and CDR2 are SGDLS and YYNGEE. The V and J ends lost 3 bases and 3 bases respectively, with 7 bases between them. CDR3 length: 12 residues. The CDR3: CASSGDIYEQYF. Here the CDR3 DNA reads TGTGCCAGCAGCGGGGACATCTACGAGCAGTACTTC.

The V call is TRBV13, the J call TRBJ1-6, with D perhaps TRBD1 (5 bases). V lost 3 bases and J 10 bases, leaving 7 bases between the germline ends. The CDR3 has 12 residues. In germline, CDR1 is PRHDT, CDR2 FYEKMQ (reference sequence). CDR3 protein: CASSLGVSPLHF. The CDR3 DNA follows: TGTGCCAGCAGCTTGGGGGTATCACCCCTCCACTTT.

Here the CDR3 reads CATTRDRGVGTEAFF. Written as DNA, the CDR3 is TGTGCCACTACTCGGGACAGAGGGGTGGGCACTGAAGCTTTCTTT. This rearrangement joins TRBV15 to TRBJ1-1; 7 bases line up with TRBD1. Per the germline V gene, CDR1 is LNHNV and CDR2 is YYDKDF (reference sequence). J lost 4 bases, V lost 9 bases, and 14 bases had no gene match. The CDR3 loop spans 15 amino acids.

This rearrangement joins TRBV9 to TRBJ2-7, with TRBD2 matching over 8 bases. The CDR3 is 17 residues long. Germline trimming cut 0 bases from V and 5 bases from J; bases unmatched to any gene: 13. The germline CDR1 and CDR2 sequences are SGDLS and YYNGEE. CDR3 sequence reads: CASSVEPRGGANNEQYF. Written as DNA, the CDR3 is TGTGCCAGCAGCGTAGAGCCACGGGGGGGCGCCAACAACGAGCAGTACTTC.

The V call is TRBV5-6, the J call TRBJ1-5, with 9 nucleotides matching TRBD1. This CDR3 comprises 15 residues. The V and J ends lost 4 bases and 6 bases, in that order; junction bases with no gene match: 8. Germline V CDR1 and CDR2: SGHDT, YYEEEE. The CDR3 DNA is TGTGCCAGCAGCCTCGCCGGGACAGGGACTCAGCCCCAGCATTTT. Protein: CASSLAGTGTQPQHF. Full variable domain (remainder filled in from reference TRBV5-6 and TRBJ1-5): DAGVTQSPTHLIKTRGQQVTLRCSPKSGHDTVSWYQQALGQGPQFIFQYYEEEERQRGNFPDRFSGHQFPNYSSELNVNALLLGDSALYLCASSLAGTGTQPQHFGDGTRLSIL.

The chain combines TRBV9 with TRBJ2-7; 9 nucleotides align to TRBD1. The junction had 14 bases not matched to a gene; V was cut back by 0 bases and J by 4 bases. CDR3 length: 18 amino acids. From germline, CDR1 is SGDLS and CDR2 YYNGEE. CDR3 protein: CASSVGFHPGQGPYEQYF. For the CDR3, the DNA is TGTGCCAGCAGCGTAGGTTTTCATCCGGGACAGGGTCCGTACGAGCAGTACTTC. The whole variable domain, remainder taken from reference TRBV9 and TRBJ2-7, is DSGVTQTPKHLITATGQRVTLRCSPRSGDLSVYWYQQSLDQGLQFLIQYYNGEERAKGNILERFSAQQFPDLHSELNLSSLELGDSALYFCASSVGFHPGQGPYEQYFGPGTRLTVT.

The chain's CDR3 is CASSSADSFNQPQHF. The CDR3 DNA sequence: TGTGCCAGCAGTTCCGCGGACAGCTTCAATCAGCCCCAGCATTTT. V is TRBV28 and J is TRBJ1-5, with D perhaps matching TRBD1 (6 bases). CDR3 length: 15 amino acids. Looked up from germline, CDR1 is MDHEN and CDR2 is SYDVKM. Trimming took 4 bases from V and 3 from J, leaving 13 bases between them.

The V call is TRBV7-8, the J call TRBJ2-1; TRBD2 matches 12 bases. This CDR3 spans 15 amino acids. With V trimmed by 6 bases and J by 7 bases, 7 bases remained unmatched. Germline values: CDR1 SGHVS, CDR2 FQNEAQ. CDR3 region: CASSQLAGGGNEQFF. In nucleotides, the CDR3 is TGTGCCAGCAGTCAACTAGCGGGAGGAGGGAATGAGCAGTTCTTC.

The J gene is TRBJ1-3, the V gene TRBV5-4; D remains ambiguous. The CDR3 consists of 15 residues. Germline V gives CDR1 SGHNT, CDR2 YYREEE (reference sequence). V lost 0 bases, J lost 0 bases, and 7 bases lay in between. CDR3: CASSLAGPSGNTIYF. The CDR3, as DNA: TGTGCCAGCAGCTTGGCCGGGCCCTCTGGAAACACCATATATTTT.